This TCR beta chain is from a study of blood T cell repertoires in COVID-19. Study in general: Acute and convalescent COVID-19 samples came from the United States, Italy and Spain.

The study recruited people aged about 18 to 90 years across roughly 25 US areas. The table came from immunoSEQ multiplex PCR; TCRdb's copy has only in-frame clones and leaves some out. The table includes about 180,000 clones, about 85% detected once. V lost 6 bases and J lost 2; bases outside the gene matches: 12. The CDR3 is 17 amino acids. The germline CDR1 and CDR2 sequences are KGHSH and LQKENI. This clone was found a few times. The clonotype comes from a woman in her forties with acute COVID-19. The sample taken for sequencing was PBMCs or T cells enriched from blood (not recorded which). The J gene is TRBJ1-5, the V gene TRBV18; 8 nucleotides agree with TRBD1. This chain's CDR3 is CASSPTSRGLGNQPQHF. CDR3 in DNA: TGTGCCAGCTCCCCTACGAGCAGGGGGCTGGGCAATCAGCCCCAGCATTTT. Full variable domain (missing parts from reference TRBV18 and TRBJ1-5): NAGVMQNPRHLVRRRGQEARLRCSPMKGHSHVYWYRQLPEEGLKFMVYLQKENIIDESGMPKERFSAEFPKEGPSILRIQQVVRGDSAAYFCASSPTSRGLGNQPQHFGDGTRLSIL.